This T cell receptor beta chain derives from a study of cytomegalovirus exposure and HLA in healthy donors. In the case of this clone: The target antigen is unknown.

Germline V gene data show CDR1 as SGHRS and CDR2 as YFSETQ. This CDR3 contains 16 residues. V lost 0 bases to trimming and J lost 0 bases; unmatched junction nucleotides: 3. Notes on the study in general: Analysis performed later showed TCR beta chains linked to HLA being more clonally expanded than equally common others. Later work associated fewer than 20,000 TCR beta sequences with HLA alleles at 0.05 false discovery rate.

The PCR made use of 60 Vbeta and 13 Jbeta primers. The data were produced by immunoSEQ multiplex PCR, yet TCRdb's version contains in-frame clones alone and is incomplete. Altogether 150,000 to 200,000 clones are present, about 85% being singletons, with the ten largest covering more than 1.5%. The clonotype was recovered from a man in his late teens or twenties in good health and CMV-seronegative. This chain links TRBV5-1 with TRBJ2-3; 8 positions match TRBD2. The source material was PBMCs. The CDR3 sequence: CASSLAGGTSTDTQYF. CDR3 nucleotide sequence: TGCGCCAGCAGCTTGGCGGGGGGGACTAGCACAGATACGCAGTATTTT. Drawing the rest from reference TRBV5-1 and TRBJ2-3, the complete variable domain is KAGVTQTPRYLIKTRGQQVTLSCSPISGHRSVSWYQQTPGQGLQFLFEYFSETQRNKGNFPGRFSGRQFSNSRSEMNVSTLELGDSALYLCASSLAGGTSTDTQYFGPGTRLTVL.